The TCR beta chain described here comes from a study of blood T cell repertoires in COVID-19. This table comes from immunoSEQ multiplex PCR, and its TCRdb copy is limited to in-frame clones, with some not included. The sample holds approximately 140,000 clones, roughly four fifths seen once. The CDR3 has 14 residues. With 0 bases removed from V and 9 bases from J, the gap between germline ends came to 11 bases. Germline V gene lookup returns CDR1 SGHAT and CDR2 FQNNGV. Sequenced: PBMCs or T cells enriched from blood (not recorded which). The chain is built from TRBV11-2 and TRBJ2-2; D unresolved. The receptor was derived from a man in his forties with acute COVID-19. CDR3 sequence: CASSLDLVLRELFF. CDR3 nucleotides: TGTGCCAGCAGCTTAGACCTAGTCCTCCGGGAGCTGTTTTTT.